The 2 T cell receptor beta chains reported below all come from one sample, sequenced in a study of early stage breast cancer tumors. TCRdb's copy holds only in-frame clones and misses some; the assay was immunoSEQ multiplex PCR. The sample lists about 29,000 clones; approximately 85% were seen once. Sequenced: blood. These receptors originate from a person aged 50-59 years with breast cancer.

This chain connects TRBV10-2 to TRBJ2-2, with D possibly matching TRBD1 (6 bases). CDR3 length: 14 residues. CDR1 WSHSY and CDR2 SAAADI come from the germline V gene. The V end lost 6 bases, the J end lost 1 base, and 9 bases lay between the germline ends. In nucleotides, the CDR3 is TGCGCCAGCAGAGAGACAGGGAACACCGGGGAGCTGTTTTTT. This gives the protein CASRETGNTGELFF.

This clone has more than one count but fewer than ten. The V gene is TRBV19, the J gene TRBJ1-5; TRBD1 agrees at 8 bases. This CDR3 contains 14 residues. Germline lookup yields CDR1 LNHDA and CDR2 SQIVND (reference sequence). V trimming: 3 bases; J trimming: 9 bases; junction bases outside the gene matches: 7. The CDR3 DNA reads TGTGCCAGTAGTATCGGGACAGGTCTATGGCCCCAGCATTTT. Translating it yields CASSIGTGLWPQHF.